The T cell receptor (beta chain) under discussion was sequenced for a study of monozygotic twins with inflammatory bowel disease. Researchers generated cDNA in eight separate reactions per sample. TCRdb reprocessed the 5' RACE reads; each CDR3 protein has one entry and no DNA is given. This repertoire comprises roughly 160,000 distinct CDR3 sequences; its ten largest clones make up 2.4%. The length of the CDR3 is 17 residues. From germline, CDR1 is LNHNV and CDR2 YYDKDF (reference sequence). The chain recombines TRBV15 with TRBJ2-5; TCRdb gives TRBD1 as the D gene, but with no DNA this cannot be confirmed. The receptor was derived from a human donor with ulcerative colitis or Crohn's disease, or a healthy co-twin of an affected twin (not recorded which). Sequenced material: blood. The CDR3: CATSRDSGQWSGETQYF.